The 19 T cell receptor beta chains in this list originate from one sample, sequenced in a study of early T cells in non-severe SARS-CoV-2 infection. TCRdb independently ran MiXCR on the 5' RACE reads; one entry per CDR3 protein. The sample yields roughly 110,000 distinct CDR3 sequences, 11% seen once. Sequencing used whole blood. All receptors derive from an adult who was a healthcare worker with PCR-confirmed SARS-CoV-2 infection or an uninfected control (not recorded which).

This clonotype was observed many times. The chain combines TRBV24-1 with TRBJ2-5; TRBD2 matches at 10 bases. The germline V gene has CDR1 KGHDR and CDR2 SFDVKD. This CDR3 has 12 residues. J lost 8 bases, V lost 7 bases, and 3 bases had no gene match. Written as DNA, the CDR3 is TGTGCCACCAGCACTAGCGGGAACACCCAGTACTTC. Protein: CATSTSGNTQYF.

The V gene is TRBV6-1, the J gene TRBJ2-2; no definite D call. Deletions cut 2 bases from V and 7 bases from J, with 8 bases between. Germline CDR1 reads MNHNS; CDR2 reads SASEGT. CDR3 length: 13 residues. The CDR3 DNA reads as TGTGCCAGCAGTGAATCCGGTATCGGGGAGCTGTTTTTT. This gives the protein CASSESGIGELFF.

This clonotype came up many times. The chain employs TRBV5-1 and TRBJ2-1; D perhaps matches TRBD2 (6 bases). The V gene's germline CDR1 is SGHRS and CDR2 YFSETQ. Between the trimmed V and J ends, which lost 2 bases and 7 bases, there was a span of 19 bases. The CDR3 is made up of 16 amino acids. The CDR3 region has the DNA TGCGCCAGCAGCTTCGCAGCGGGCCGTACATCAAATGAGCAGTTCTTC. Its protein product is CASSFAAGRTSNEQFF.

This clonotype has more than one count but fewer than ten. This sequence joins TRBV19 and TRBJ2-3, with D perhaps TRBD2 (5 bases). CDR1 is LNHDA and CDR2 is SQIVND in the germline V gene (reference sequence). The CDR3 totals 14 residues. V was cut by 7 bases and J by 3 bases, with 14 bases left in between. CDR3 bases: TGTGCCAGTAATCAGCGGCCGACTACAGATACGCAGTATTTT. Its protein product is CASNQRPTTDTQYF.

Many counts were recorded for this clonotype. This CDR3 reads CASSLEASGRVADTQYF. DNA for the CDR3: TGCGCCAGCAGCTTGGAAGCCAGCGGGAGGGTGGCAGATACGCAGTATTTT. The chain combines TRBV5-1 with TRBJ2-3, with 10 bases identical to TRBD2. CDR3 length: 17 amino acids. Trimming cost V 0 bases and J 4 bases; bases outside gene matches: 8. CDR1 SGHRS and CDR2 YFSETQ come from the germline V gene.

This clonotype was observed a handful of times. The genes are TRBV6-2 or TRBV6-3 and TRBJ2-4; perhaps TRBD2 as D (6 bases). From germline, CDR1 is MNHEY and CDR2 SVGEGT. The length of the CDR3 is 12 residues. The ends were cut back, 6 bases at V and 7 bases at J, with 10 bases in the middle. As DNA, the CDR3 is TGTGCCAGCAGAGGGACTTATAACATTCAGTACTTC. Translating it yields CASRGTYNIQYF.

On this clonotype itself: A much larger clone is a single base away; this may be a read error. The chain carries TRBV20-1 and TRBJ1-4, with 8 nucleotides matching TRBD1. There are 13 residues in the CDR3. CDR1 is DFQATT, CDR2 SNEGSKA, per germline (reference sequence). This CDR3 reads CSARPGTGEKPFF. For the CDR3, the DNA is TGCAGTGCTAGACCCGGGACAGGAGAAAAACCGTTTTTT.

This clonotype occurred a few times. J is TRBJ1-2 and V is TRBV6-8, with D tentatively TRBD1 (5 bases). The ends were cut back, 6 bases at V and 6 bases at J, with 11 bases in the middle. Germline CDR1 reads MNHGY; CDR2 reads SAAAGT. This CDR3 has 12 amino acids. The CDR3 region is CASRIFRDGYTF. The CDR3 DNA reads TGTGCCAGCAGGATTTTCAGGGATGGCTACACCTTC.

This clonotype was detected many times. This rearrangement joins TRBV7-2 to TRBJ2-1; 9 nucleotides align to TRBD2. CDR3 length: 15 amino acids. Trimming removed 1 base from V and 6 bases from J; junction bases left unmatched: 4. Germline loops: CDR1 SGHTA, CDR2 FQGNSA. The CDR3 loop reads CASSLVLAGANEQFF. The CDR3 bases are TGTGCCAGCAGCTTAGTACTAGCGGGCGCCAATGAGCAGTTCTTC.

This clonotype has more than one count but fewer than ten. V is TRBV7-9 and J is TRBJ1-4; 10 nucleotides align to TRBD1. In germline, CDR1 is SEHNR, CDR2 FQNEAQ (reference sequence). The CDR3 has 15 amino acids. V lost 4 bases to trimming and J lost 9 bases; unmatched junction nucleotides: 8. For the CDR3, the DNA is TGTGCCAGCAGCTCCCGGACAGGGGGACGGAAAAAACTGTTTTTT. Its translation is CASSSRTGGRKKLFF.

This clonotype was seen many times. V is TRBV19 and J is TRBJ2-1; 7 bases map to TRBD2. The CDR3 has 15 residues. CDR1 LNHDA and CDR2 SQIVND come from the germline V gene (reference sequence). The V segment lost 1 base and the J segment 2 bases; nucleotides outside the gene matches: 2. DNA of the CDR3: TGTGCCAGTAGTATAGGGAGCGGGGCCTACAATGAGCAGTTCTTC. Translated: CASSIGSGAYNEQFF.

This clonotype has a count of ten or more. The genes are TRBV20-1 and TRBJ2-7; no firm D call. The CDR3 extends over 19 amino acids. CDR1 and CDR2 (germline): DFQATT, SNEGSKA (reference sequence). Deletions cut 0 bases from V and 4 bases from J, with 28 bases between. The CDR3 spells CSARDPPKPSAFYVYEQYF. In nucleotides, the CDR3 is TGCAGTGCTAGAGATCCCCCTAAACCTAGTGCTTTCTACGTATACGAGCAGTACTTC.

This chain links TRBV20-1 with TRBJ2-7; 13 positions match TRBD2. This CDR3 contains 14 residues. The V gene's germline CDR1 is DFQATT and CDR2 SNEGSKA (reference sequence). Trimming at V came to 5 bases and at J to 0 bases, leaving 1 base not matched to a gene. The CDR3 bases are TGCAGTGCTTGGACTAGCGGGAGCTCCTACGAGCAGTACTTC. It is translated as CSAWTSGSSYEQYF.

Ten or more counts support this clonotype. J is TRBJ2-3 and V is TRBV28; 11 bases match TRBD2. This CDR3 is built from 16 residues. With 4 bases clipped from V and 2 bases from J, the junction kept 5 bases outside the gene matches. From germline, CDR1 is MDHEN and CDR2 SYDVKM. In DNA form, the CDR3 reads TGTGCCAGCAGTTGGGGGACTAGCGGATTCACAGATACGCAGTATTTT. It encodes CASSWGTSGFTDTQYF. Supplemented by reference TRBV28 and TRBJ2-3, the full variable domain reads DVKVTQSSRYLVKRTGEKVFLECVQDMDHENMFWYRQDPGLGLRLIYFSYDVKMKEKGDIPEGYSVSREKKERFSLILESASTNQTSMYLCASSWGTSGFTDTQYFGPGTRLTVL.

This chain joins TRBV5-1 and TRBJ2-1; D may be TRBD1 (6 bases). The CDR3 is 15 amino acids. Trimming left V 3 bases short and J 4 bases short, with 14 bases between. Germline lookup yields CDR1 SGHRS and CDR2 YFSETQ. The CDR3 DNA follows: TGCGCCAGCAGCTCCCCAGGGGCCCCATACAATGAGCAGTTCTTC. Amino acid sequence: CASSSPGAPYNEQFF.

This clonotype was seen many times. The chain links TRBV20-1 to TRBJ2-1; a possible D gene is TRBD2 (6 bases). From germline, CDR1 is DFQATT and CDR2 SNEGSKA (reference sequence). The V and J ends lost 1 base and 6 bases respectively, with 16 bases between them. The CDR3 contains 15 residues. The CDR3 region has the DNA TGCAGTGCTAGAGCGTACTGGGGAGGACCCAATGAGCAGTTCTTC. Its protein is CSARAYWGGPNEQFF.

This clonotype was observed once. This sequence joins TRBV28 and TRBJ1-1; D is ambiguous. This CDR3 is 13 amino acids long. V was pared by 5 bases and J by 2 bases, with 9 bases between. Germline V gives CDR1 MDHEN, CDR2 SYDVKM. The CDR3, as DNA: TGTGCCAGCAGTCCCCACATCAACACTGAAGCTTTCTTT. This encodes CASSPHINTEAFF. Using reference TRBV28 and TRBJ1-1 for the parts outside the CDR3, the full variable domain is DVKVTQSSRYLVKRTGEKVFLECVQDMDHENMFWYRQDPGLGLRLIYFSYDVKMKEKGDIPEGYSVSREKKERFSLILESASTNQTSMYLCASSPHINTEAFFGQGTRLTVV.

CDR3 nucleotide sequence: TGTGCCAGCTCACCCGGGACAGGAGTACAAGAGACCCAGTACTTC. Amino acid sequence: CASSPGTGVQETQYF. This chain uses TRBV18 with TRBJ2-5; 8 positions match TRBD1. The CDR3 totals 15 residues. The germline V gene has CDR1 KGHSH and CDR2 LQKENI. The ends lost 3 bases at V and 2 bases at J; junction bases unmatched: 5.

This clonotype qualifies as medium-sized. This chain links TRBV19 with TRBJ2-5, with 14 bases identical to TRBD2. The CDR3 has 15 amino acids. With V trimmed by 4 bases and J by 4 bases, 2 bases remained unmatched. Looked up from germline, CDR1 is LNHDA and CDR2 is SQIVND (reference sequence). In DNA form, the CDR3 reads TGTGCCAGTAGTAGGGGGACTAGCGGGAGAGAGACCCAGTACTTC. It codes for CASSRGTSGRETQYF.